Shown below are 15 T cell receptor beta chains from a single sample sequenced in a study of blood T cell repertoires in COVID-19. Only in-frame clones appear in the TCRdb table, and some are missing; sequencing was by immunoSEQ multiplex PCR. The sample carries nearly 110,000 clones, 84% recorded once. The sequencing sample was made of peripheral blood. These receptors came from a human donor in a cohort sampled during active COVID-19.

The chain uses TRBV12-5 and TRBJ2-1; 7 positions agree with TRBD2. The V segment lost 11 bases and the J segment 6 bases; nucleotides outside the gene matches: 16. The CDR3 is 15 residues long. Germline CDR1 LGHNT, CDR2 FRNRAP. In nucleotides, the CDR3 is TGTGCTTCATACGGACTAGAGGCTTCGGGCAATGAGCAGTTCTTC. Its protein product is CASYGLEASGNEQFF.

The DNA for the CDR3 is TGCAGTGCTAGTCCGTGGGAGGGGGTCGGGTCACCCCTCCACTTT. Protein sequence: CSASPWEGVGSPLHF. The chain is built from TRBV20-1 and TRBJ1-6; tentatively, D is TRBD1 (6 bases). Germline CDR1 DFQATT, CDR2 SNEGSKA (reference sequence). The V end lost 3 bases, the J end lost 10 bases, and 19 bases lay between the germline ends. The CDR3 has 15 residues.

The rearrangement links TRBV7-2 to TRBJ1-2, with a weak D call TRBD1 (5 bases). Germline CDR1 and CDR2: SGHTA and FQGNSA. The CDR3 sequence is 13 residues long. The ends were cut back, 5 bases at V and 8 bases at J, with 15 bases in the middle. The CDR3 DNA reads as TGTGCCAGCAGCCCGGGGGGGGGAGGAGGCTACACCTTC. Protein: CASSPGGGGGYTF.

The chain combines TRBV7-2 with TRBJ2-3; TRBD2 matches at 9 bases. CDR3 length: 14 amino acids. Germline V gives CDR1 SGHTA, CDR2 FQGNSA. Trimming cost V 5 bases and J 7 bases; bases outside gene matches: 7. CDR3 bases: TGTGCCAGCAGCCTAGGACTAGCGTCATATACGCAGTATTTT. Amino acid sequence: CASSLGLASYTQYF.

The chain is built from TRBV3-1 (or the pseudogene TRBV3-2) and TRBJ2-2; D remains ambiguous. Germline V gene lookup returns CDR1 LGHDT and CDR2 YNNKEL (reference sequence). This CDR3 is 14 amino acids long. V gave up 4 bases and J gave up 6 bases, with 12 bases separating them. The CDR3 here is CASSRRGEAGELFF. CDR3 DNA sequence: TGTGCCAGCAGCCGCCGTGGAGAGGCCGGGGAGCTGTTTTTT.

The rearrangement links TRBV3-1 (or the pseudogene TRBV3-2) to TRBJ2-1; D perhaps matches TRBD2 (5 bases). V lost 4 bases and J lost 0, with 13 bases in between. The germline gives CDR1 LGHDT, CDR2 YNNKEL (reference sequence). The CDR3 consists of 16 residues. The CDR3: CASSRISGFSYNEQFF. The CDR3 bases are TGTGCCAGCAGCCGTATCAGCGGATTCTCCTACAATGAGCAGTTCTTC.

DNA of the CDR3: TGTGCCAGCAGCTTACACAGCTATGAGCAGTTCTTC. Protein sequence: CASSLHSYEQFF. The V call is TRBV7-2, the J call TRBJ2-1; D ambiguous. CDR1 and CDR2 (germline): SGHTA, FQGNSA. Deletions cut 2 bases from V and 8 bases from J, with 7 bases between. This CDR3 is built from 12 residues.

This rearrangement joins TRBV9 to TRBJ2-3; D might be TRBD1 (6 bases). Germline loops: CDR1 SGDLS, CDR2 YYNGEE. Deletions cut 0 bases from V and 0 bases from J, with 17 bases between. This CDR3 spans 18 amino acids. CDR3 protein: CASSVGARTASSTDTQYF. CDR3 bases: TGTGCCAGCAGCGTAGGAGCTAGGACAGCCAGTAGCACAGATACGCAGTATTTT.

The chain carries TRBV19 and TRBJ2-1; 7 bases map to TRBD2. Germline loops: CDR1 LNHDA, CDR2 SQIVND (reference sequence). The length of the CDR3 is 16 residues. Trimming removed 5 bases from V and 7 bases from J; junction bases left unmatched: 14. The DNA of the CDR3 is TGTGCCAGTAGTCCGGTATGGGCTAGCGGATTGAATGAGCAGTTCTTC. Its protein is CASSPVWASGLNEQFF.

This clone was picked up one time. CDR3 protein: CASSQALRETQYF. CDR3 nucleotides: TGCGCCAGCAGCCAAGCGCTGCGAGAGACCCAGTACTTC. J is TRBJ2-5 and V is TRBV4-3, with D unclear. The CDR3 has 13 amino acids. V was trimmed by 1 base and J by 4 bases, leaving 7 bases between them. CDR1 is LGHNA, CDR2 YSLEER, per germline.

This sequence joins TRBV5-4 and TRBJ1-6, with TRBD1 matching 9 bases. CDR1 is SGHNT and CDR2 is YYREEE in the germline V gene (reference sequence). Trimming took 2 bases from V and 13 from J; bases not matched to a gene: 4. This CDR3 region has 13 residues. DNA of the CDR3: TGTGCCAGCAGCTTAAGGACAGGGGACCCCCTCCACTTT. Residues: CASSLRTGDPLHF. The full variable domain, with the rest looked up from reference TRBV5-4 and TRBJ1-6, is ETGVTQSPTHLIKTRGQQVTLRCSSQSGHNTVSWYQQALGQGPQFIFQYYREEENGRGNFPPRFSGLQFPNYSSELNVNALELDDSALYLCASSLRTGDPLHFGNGTRLTVT.

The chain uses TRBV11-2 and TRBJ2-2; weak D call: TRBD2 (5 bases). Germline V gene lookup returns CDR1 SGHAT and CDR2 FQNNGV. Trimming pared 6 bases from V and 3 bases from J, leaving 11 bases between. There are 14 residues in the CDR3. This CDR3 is CASSSLAYTGELFF. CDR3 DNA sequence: TGTGCCAGCAGTTCTCTAGCCTACACCGGGGAGCTGTTTTTT.

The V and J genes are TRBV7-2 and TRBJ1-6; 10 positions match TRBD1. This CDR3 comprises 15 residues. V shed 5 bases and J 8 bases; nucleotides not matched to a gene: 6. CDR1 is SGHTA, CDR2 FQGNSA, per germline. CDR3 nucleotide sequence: TGTGCCAGCAGCAGTTCCGGGACAGGGGATTCACCCCTCCACTTT. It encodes CASSSSGTGDSPLHF. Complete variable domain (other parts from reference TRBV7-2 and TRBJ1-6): GAGVSQSPSNKVTEKGKDVELRCDPISGHTALYWYRQSLGQGLEFLIYFQGNSAPDKSGLPSDRFSAERTGGSVSTLTIQRTQQEDSAVYLCASSSSGTGDSPLHFGNGTRLTVT.

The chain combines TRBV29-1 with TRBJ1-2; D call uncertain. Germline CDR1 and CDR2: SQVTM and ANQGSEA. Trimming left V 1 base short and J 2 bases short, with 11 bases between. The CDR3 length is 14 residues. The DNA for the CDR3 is TGCAGCGTTGAAGGGTCGGGTTTGAACTATGGCTACACCTTC. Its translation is CSVEGSGLNYGYTF.

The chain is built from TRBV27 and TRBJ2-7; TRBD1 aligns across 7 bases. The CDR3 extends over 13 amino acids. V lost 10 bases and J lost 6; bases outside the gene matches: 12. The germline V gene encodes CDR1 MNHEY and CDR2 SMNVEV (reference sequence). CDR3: CATRRQGNREQYF. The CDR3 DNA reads TGTGCCACCAGGAGACAGGGAAATCGCGAGCAGTACTTC.